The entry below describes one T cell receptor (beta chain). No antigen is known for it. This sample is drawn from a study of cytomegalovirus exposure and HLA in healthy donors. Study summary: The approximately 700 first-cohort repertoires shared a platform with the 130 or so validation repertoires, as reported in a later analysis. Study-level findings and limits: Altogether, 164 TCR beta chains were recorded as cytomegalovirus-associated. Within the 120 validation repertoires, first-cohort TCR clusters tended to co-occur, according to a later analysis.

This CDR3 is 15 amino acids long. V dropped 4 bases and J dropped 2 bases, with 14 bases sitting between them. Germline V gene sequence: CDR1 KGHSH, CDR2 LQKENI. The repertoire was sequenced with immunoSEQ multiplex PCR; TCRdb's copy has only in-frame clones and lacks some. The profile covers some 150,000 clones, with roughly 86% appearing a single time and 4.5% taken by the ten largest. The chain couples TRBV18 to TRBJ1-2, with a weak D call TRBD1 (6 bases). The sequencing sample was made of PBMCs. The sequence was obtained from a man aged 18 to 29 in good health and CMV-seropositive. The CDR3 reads CASSLFAGENYGYTF. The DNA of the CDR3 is TGTGCCAGCTCACTATTCGCAGGGGAAAACTATGGCTACACCTTC.